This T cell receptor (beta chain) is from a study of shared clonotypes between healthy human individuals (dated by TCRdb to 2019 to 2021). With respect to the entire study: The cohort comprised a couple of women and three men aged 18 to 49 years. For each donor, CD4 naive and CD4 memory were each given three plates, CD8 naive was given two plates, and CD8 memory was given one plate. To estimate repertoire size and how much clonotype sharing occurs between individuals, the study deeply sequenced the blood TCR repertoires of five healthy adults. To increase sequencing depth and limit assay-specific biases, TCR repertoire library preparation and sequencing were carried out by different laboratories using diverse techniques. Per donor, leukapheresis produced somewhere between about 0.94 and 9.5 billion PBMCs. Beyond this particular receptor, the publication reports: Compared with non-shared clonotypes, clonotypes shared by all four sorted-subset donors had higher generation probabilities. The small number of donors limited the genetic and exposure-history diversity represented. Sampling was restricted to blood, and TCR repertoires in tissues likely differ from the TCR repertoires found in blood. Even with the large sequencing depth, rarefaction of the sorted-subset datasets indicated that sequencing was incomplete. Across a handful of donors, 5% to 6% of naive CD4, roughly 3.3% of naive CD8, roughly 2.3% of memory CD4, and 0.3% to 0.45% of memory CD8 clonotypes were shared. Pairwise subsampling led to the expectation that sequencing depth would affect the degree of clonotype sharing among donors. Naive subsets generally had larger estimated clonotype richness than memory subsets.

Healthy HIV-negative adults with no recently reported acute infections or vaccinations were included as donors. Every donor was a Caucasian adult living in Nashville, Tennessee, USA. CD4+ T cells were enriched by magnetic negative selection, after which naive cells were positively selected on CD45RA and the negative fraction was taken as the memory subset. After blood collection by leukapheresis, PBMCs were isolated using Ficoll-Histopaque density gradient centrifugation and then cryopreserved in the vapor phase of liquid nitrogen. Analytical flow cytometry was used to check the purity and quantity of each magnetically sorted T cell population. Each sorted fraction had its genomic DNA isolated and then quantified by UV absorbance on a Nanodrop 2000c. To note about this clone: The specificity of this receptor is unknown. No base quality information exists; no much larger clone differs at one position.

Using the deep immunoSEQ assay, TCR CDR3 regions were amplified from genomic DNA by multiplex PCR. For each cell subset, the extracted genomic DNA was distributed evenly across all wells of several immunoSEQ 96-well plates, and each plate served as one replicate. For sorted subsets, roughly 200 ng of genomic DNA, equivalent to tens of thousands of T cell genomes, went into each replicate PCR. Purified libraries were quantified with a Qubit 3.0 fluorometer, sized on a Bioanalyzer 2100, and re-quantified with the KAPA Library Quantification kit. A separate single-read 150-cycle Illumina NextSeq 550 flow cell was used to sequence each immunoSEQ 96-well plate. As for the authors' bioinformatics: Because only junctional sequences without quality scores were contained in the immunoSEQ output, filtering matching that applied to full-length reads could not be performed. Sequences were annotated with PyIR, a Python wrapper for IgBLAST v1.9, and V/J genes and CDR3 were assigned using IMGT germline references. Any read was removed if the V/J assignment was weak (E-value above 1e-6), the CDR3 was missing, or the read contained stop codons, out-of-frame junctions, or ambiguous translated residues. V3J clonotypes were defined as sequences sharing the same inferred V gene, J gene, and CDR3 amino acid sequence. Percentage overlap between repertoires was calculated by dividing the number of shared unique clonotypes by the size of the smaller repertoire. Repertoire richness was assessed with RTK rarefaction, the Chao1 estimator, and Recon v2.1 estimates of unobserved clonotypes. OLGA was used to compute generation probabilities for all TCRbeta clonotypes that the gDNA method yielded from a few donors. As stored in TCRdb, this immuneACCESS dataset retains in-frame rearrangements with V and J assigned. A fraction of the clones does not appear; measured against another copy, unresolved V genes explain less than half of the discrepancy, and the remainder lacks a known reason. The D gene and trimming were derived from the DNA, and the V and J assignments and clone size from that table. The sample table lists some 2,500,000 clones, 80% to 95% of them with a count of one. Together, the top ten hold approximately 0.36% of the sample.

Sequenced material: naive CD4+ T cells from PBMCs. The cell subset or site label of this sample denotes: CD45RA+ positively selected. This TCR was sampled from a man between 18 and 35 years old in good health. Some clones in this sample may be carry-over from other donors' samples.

The DNA sequence follows: TGTGCCAGCAGTACAGAGGCAGGCTCTGGAAACACCATATATTTT. Its protein product is CASSTEAGSGNTIYF. The receptor chain draws on TRBV2 and TRBJ1-3; there is no confident call for the D gene. The germline V gene specifies SNHLY as CDR1 and FYNNEI as CDR2. Reading from cysteine to phenylalanine, the CDR3 counts 15 amino acids. The read is trimmed to its CDR3 DNA, 45 bases read in frame from base 1. V drops 5 bases and J drops 0 bases, leaving 11 bases in between. The CDR3, completed at both ends by the reference TRBV2 and TRBJ1-3 genes, gives the full variable domain EPEVTQTPSHQVTQMGQEVILRCVPISNHLYFYWYRQILGQKVEFLVSFYNNEISEKSEIFDDQFSVERPDGSNFTLKIRSTKLEDSAMYFCASSTEAGSGNTIYFGEGSWLTVV.